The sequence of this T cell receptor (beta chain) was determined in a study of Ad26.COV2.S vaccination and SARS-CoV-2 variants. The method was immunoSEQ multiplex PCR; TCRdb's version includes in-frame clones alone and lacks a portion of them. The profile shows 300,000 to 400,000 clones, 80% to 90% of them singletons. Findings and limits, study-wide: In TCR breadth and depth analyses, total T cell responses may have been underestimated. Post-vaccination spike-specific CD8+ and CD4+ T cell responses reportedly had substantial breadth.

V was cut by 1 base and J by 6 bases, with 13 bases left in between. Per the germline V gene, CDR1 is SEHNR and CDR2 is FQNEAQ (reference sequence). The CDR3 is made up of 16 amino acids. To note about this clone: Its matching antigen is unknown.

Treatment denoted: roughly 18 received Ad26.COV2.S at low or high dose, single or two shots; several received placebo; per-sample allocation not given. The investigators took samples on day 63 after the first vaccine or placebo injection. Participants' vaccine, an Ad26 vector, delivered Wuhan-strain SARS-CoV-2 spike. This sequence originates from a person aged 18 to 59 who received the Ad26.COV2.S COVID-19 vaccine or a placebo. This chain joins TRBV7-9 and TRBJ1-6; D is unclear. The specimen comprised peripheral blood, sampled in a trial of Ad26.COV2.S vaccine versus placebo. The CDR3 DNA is TGTGCCAGCAGCTTAGTAGGCGGAGGACCTAATTCACCCCTCCACTTT. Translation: CASSLVGGGPNSPLHF.